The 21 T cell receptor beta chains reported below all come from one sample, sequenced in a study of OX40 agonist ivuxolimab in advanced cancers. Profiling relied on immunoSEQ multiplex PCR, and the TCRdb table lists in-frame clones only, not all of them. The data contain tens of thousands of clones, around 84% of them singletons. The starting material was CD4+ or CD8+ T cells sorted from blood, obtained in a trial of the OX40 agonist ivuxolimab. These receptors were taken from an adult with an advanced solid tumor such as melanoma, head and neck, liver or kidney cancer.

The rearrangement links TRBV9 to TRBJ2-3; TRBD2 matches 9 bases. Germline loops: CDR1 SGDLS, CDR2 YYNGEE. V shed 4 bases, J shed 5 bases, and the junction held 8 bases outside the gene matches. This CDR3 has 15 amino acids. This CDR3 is CASSPRGLARDTQYF. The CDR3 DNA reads TGTGCCAGCAGCCCCAGAGGACTAGCGAGAGATACGCAGTATTTT.

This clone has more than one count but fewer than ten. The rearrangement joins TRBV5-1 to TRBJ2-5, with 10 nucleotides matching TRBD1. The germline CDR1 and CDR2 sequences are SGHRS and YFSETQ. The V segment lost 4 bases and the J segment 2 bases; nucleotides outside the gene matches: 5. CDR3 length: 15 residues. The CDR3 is CASSGGQGKQETQYF. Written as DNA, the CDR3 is TGCGCCAGCAGCGGGGGACAGGGGAAGCAAGAGACCCAGTACTTC.

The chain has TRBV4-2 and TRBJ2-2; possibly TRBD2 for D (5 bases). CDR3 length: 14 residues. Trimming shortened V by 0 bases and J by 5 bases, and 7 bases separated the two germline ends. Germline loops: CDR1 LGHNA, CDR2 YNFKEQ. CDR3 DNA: TGTGCCAGCAGCCAAGATCGCGGGACCGGGGAGCTGTTTTTT. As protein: CASSQDRGTGELFF.

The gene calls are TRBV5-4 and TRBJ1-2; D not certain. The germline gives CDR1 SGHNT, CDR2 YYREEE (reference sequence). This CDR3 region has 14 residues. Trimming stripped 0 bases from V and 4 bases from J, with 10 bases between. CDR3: CASSLDSSGYGYTF. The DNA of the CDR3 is TGTGCCAGCAGCTTGGATTCGTCGGGCTATGGCTACACCTTC.

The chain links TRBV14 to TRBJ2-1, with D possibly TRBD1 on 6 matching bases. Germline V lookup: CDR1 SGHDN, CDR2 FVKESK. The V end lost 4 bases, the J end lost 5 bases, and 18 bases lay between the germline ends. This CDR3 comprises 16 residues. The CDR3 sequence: CASSPLGETGDNEQFF. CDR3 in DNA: TGTGCCAGCAGCCCCCTAGGTGAGACAGGCGACAATGAGCAGTTCTTC.

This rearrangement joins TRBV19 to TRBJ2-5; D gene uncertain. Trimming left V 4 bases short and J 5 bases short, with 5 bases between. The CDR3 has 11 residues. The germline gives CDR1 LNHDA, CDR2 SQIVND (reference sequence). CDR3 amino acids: CASSNGETQYF. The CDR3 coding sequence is TGTGCCAGTAGTAACGGGGAGACCCAGTACTTC.

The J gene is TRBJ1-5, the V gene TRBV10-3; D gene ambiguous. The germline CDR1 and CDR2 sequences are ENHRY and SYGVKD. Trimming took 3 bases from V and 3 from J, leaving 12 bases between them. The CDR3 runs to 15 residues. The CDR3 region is CAISDVGRLNQPQHF. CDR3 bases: TGTGCCATCAGTGATGTGGGCAGGCTCAATCAGCCCCAGCATTTT.

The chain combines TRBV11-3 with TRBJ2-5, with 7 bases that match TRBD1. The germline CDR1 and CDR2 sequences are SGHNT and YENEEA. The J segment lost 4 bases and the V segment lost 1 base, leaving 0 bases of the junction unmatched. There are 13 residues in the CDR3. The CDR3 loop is CASSLGTGETQYF. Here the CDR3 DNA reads TGTGCCAGCAGCTTAGGGACAGGAGAGACCCAGTACTTC.

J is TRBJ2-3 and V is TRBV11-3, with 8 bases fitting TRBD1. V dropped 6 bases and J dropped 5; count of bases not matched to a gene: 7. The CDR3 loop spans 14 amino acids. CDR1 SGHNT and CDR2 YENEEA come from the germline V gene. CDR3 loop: CASSHGQGGDTQYF. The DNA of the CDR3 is TGTGCCAGCAGTCACGGACAGGGAGGAGATACGCAGTATTTT.

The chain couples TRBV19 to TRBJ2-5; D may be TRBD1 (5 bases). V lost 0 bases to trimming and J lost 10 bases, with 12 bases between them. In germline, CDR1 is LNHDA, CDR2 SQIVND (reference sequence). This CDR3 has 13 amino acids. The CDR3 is CASSIDGRADQYF. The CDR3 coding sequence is TGTGCCAGTAGTATAGATGGCAGGGCGGACCAGTACTTC.

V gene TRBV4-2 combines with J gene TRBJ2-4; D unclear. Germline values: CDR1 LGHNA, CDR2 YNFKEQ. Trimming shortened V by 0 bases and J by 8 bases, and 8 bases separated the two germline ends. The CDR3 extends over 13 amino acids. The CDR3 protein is CASSQEFGDIQYF. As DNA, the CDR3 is TGTGCCAGCAGCCAAGAGTTTGGGGACATTCAGTACTTC.

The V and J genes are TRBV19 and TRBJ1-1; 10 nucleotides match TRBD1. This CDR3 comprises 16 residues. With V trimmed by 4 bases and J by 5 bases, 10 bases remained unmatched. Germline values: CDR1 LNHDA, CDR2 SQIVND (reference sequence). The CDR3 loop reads CASSTRDRGLMTEAFF. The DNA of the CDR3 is TGTGCCAGTAGTACCCGGGACAGGGGTTTGATGACTGAAGCTTTCTTT.

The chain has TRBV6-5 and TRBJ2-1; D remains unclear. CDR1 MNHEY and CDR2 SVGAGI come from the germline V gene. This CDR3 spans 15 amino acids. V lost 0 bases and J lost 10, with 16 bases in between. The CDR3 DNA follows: TGTGCCAGCAGTTACTCGTTACGTTCCGGTGGCGAGCAGTTCTTC. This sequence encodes CASSYSLRSGGEQFF.

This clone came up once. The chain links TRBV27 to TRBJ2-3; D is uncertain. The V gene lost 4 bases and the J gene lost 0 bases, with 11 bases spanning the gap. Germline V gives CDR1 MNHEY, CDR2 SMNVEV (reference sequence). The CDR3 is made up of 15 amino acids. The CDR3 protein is CASSSERPSTDTQYF. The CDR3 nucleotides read TGTGCCAGCAGTTCTGAGCGACCCAGCACAGATACGCAGTATTTT.

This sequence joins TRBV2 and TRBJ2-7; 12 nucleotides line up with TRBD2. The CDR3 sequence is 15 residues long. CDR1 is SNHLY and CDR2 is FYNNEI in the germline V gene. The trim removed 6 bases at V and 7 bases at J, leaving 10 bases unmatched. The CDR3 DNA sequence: TGTGCCAGCAGCCCGAGGACTAGCGGGAACGGTGAGCAGTACTTC. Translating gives CASSPRTSGNGEQYF.

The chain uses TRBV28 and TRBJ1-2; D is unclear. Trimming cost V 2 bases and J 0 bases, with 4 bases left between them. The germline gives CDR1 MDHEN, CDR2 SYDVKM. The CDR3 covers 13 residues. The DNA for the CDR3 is TGTGCCAGCAGTTTAGACCCTAACTATGGCTACACCTTC. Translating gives CASSLDPNYGYTF.

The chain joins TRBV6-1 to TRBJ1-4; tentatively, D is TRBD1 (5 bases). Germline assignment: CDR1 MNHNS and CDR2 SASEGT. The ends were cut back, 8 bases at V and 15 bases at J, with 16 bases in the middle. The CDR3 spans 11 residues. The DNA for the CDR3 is TGTGCCAGCGGGATGGAGTCGGGGGTGTTTTTT. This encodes CASGMESGVFF.

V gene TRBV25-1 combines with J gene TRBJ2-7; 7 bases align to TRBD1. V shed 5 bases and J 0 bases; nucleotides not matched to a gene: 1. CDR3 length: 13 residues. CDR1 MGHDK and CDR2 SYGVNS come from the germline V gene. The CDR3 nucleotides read TGTGCCAGCAGTAGGGACAGCTCCTACGAGCAGTACTTC. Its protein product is CASSRDSSYEQYF.

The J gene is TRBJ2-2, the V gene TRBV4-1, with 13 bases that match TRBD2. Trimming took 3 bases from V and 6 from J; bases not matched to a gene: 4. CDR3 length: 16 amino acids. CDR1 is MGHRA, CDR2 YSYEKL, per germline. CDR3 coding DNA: TGCGCCAGCAGCCATGGGACTAGCGGGATGTCCGGGGAGCTGTTTTTT. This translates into CASSHGTSGMSGELFF.

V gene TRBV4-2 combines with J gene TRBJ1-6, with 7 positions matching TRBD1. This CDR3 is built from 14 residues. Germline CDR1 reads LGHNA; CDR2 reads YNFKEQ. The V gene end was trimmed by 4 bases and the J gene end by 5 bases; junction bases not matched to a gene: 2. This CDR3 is CASSLGTDNSPLHF. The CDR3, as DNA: TGTGCCAGCAGCCTCGGGACAGATAATTCACCCCTCCACTTT.

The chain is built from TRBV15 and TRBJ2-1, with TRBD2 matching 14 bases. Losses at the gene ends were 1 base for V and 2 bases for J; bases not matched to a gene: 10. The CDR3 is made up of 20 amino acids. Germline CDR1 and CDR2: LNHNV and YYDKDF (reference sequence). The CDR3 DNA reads TGTGCCACCAGCAGAGCTGCGGGACTAGCGGGAGAGGGGCCCTACAATGAGCAGTTCTTC. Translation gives CATSRAAGLAGEGPYNEQFF.